This passage covers 13 T cell receptor beta chains from one sample sequenced in a study of blood T cell repertoires in COVID-19 (dated by TCRdb to the early 2020s). The library was generated by the immunoSEQ multiplex PCR assay. TCRdb carries this immuneACCESS record with in-frame sequences only. Its versions omit some clonotypes, under half of them owing to an unresolved V gene in the studies checked, with the rest unexplained. Present in this sample are fewer than 300,000 clones, approximately 91% of which were seen just once. The ten largest clones represent 2% to 2.5% of the sample. The sequencing sample was made of PBMCs or T cells enriched from blood (not recorded which). Receptors were obtained from a middle-aged woman with acute COVID-19.

The genes are TRBV27 and TRBJ1-5; 12 bases fit TRBD1. The germline CDR1 and CDR2 sequences are MNHEY and SMNVEV (reference sequence). The CDR3 sequence is 17 residues long. V dropped 8 bases and J dropped 4; count of bases not matched to a gene: 12. CDR3 coding DNA: TGTGCCAGCTCCTCCGGGACAGGGGGCGCGAGGAATCAGCCCCAGCATTTT. Its protein is CASSSGTGGARNQPQHF.

This clone was picked up one time. This chain connects TRBV5-8 to TRBJ1-1; 9 bases line up with TRBD1. The CDR3 loop spans 16 amino acids. Germline loops: CDR1 SGHTS, CDR2 YDEGEE. V lost 3 bases, J lost 6 bases, and 12 bases stayed unmatched. The CDR3 is CASSSWGTGHLSEAFF. CDR3 nucleotides: TGTGCCAGCAGCTCATGGGGGACAGGGCATTTATCTGAAGCTTTCTTT.

This chain connects TRBV10-3 to TRBJ2-3; 11 bases are a match to TRBD2. This CDR3 is built from 16 residues. From germline, CDR1 is ENHRY and CDR2 SYGVKD. V was clipped by 4 bases and J by 2 bases; unmatched bases: 5. The CDR3 coding sequence is TGTGCCATCAGTGGCGGGACTAGCGGAGCCACAGATACGCAGTATTTT. The encoded protein is CAISGGTSGATDTQYF.

The V gene is TRBV7-9, the J gene TRBJ1-2, with a tentative D call TRBD1 (6 bases). CDR3 size: 13 residues. V was clipped by 5 bases and J by 7 bases, with 14 bases between them. The germline CDR1 and CDR2 sequences are SEHNR and FQNEAQ (reference sequence). The CDR3 reads CASSPQGTGGYTF. For the CDR3, the DNA is TGTGCCAGCAGCCCACAGGGTACCGGTGGCTACACCTTC.

The chain joins TRBV9 to TRBJ1-1, with 10 bases fitting TRBD1. Germline loops: CDR1 SGDLS, CDR2 YYNGEE. With V trimmed by 3 bases and J by 1 base, 3 bases remained unmatched. The length of the CDR3 is 15 residues. CDR3: CASSATGGANTEAFF. Written as DNA, the CDR3 is TGTGCCAGCAGCGCGACAGGGGGCGCGAACACTGAAGCTTTCTTT.

The chain recombines TRBV15 with TRBJ2-5; D remains unclear. The CDR3 has 14 amino acids. Deletions cut 3 bases from V and 1 base from J, with 9 bases between. CDR1 LNHNV and CDR2 YYDKDF come from the germline V gene (reference sequence). CDR3 residues: CATSRGQFQETQYF. The DNA of the CDR3 is TGTGCCACCAGCAGGGGCCAGTTCCAAGAGACCCAGTACTTC.

The chain carries TRBV9 and TRBJ1-5; 7 bases are a match to TRBD1. After removal of 3 bases from V and 4 bases from J, the junction contained 1 base not matched to a gene. The germline V gene encodes CDR1 SGDLS and CDR2 YYNGEE. This CDR3 region has 13 residues. Here the CDR3 DNA reads TGTGCCAGCAGCGCGGACAGGAATCAGCCCCAGCATTTT. It translates to CASSADRNQPQHF.

The genes are TRBV27 and TRBJ1-5; D is ambiguous. From germline, CDR1 is MNHEY and CDR2 SMNVEV (reference sequence). The length of the CDR3 is 17 residues. V gave up 4 bases and J gave up 0 bases, with 16 bases separating them. The CDR3 protein is CASSWRRRAHSNQPQHF. For the CDR3, the DNA is TGTGCCAGCAGTTGGAGGAGGCGAGCCCATAGCAATCAGCCCCAGCATTTT.

The chain couples TRBV23-1 to TRBJ2-1, with D maybe TRBD1 (5 bases). Being an ORF, TRBV23-1 has a function that is uncertain. Trimming stripped 2 bases from V and 7 bases from J, with 12 bases between. The CDR3 loop spans 14 amino acids. The CDR3 here is CASSQRQGSNEQFF. The CDR3 nucleotides read TGCGCCAGCAGTCAACGGCAGGGTTCTAATGAGCAGTTCTTC.

The chain has TRBV27 and TRBJ2-6; no firm D call. Germline V gene data show CDR1 as MNHEY and CDR2 as SMNVEV (reference sequence). The CDR3 sequence is 16 residues long. Trimming removed 5 bases at V and 0 bases at J, with 11 bases between. CDR3 sequence (DNA): TGTGCCAGCAGTCCGTCACTCACCTCTGGGGCCAACGTCCTGACTTTC. It codes for CASSPSLTSGANVLTF.

The genes are TRBV7-9 and TRBJ1-1; a weak D match, TRBD1 (6 bases). This CDR3 contains 13 residues. Trimming took off 5 bases at V and 2 bases at J, with 9 bases between the two ends. Germline CDR1 and CDR2: SEHNR and FQNEAQ (reference sequence). The CDR3 loop reads CASSLGHNTEAFF. CDR3 sequence (DNA): TGTGCCAGCAGCCTGGGACATAACACTGAAGCTTTCTTT.

The CDR3: CASSLGDIGNTIYF. The DNA for the CDR3 is TGCGCCAGCAGCTTGGGGGACATTGGAAACACCATATATTTT. The chain carries TRBV5-1 and TRBJ1-3, with a possible D match to TRBD1 (6 bases). This CDR3 comprises 14 residues. Germline V gene sequence: CDR1 SGHRS, CDR2 YFSETQ. The V end lost 0 bases, the J end lost 3 bases, and 7 bases lay between the germline ends. The variable domain in full, with the rest retrieved from reference TRBV5-1 and TRBJ1-3, is KAGVTQTPRYLIKTRGQQVTLSCSPISGHRSVSWYQQTPGQGLQFLFEYFSETQRNKGNFPGRFSGRQFSNSRSEMNVSTLELGDSALYLCASSLGDIGNTIYFGEGSWLTVV.

The gene calls are TRBV19 and TRBJ1-1; 7 bases agree with TRBD1. The CDR3 loop spans 14 amino acids. The V segment lost 9 bases and the J segment 4 bases; nucleotides outside the gene matches: 11. The germline CDR1 and CDR2 sequences are LNHDA and SQIVND (reference sequence). CDR3 sequence (DNA): TGTGCCAGCCTTGAGACAGGGTTGGGCACTGAAGCTTTCTTT. It yields the protein CASLETGLGTEAFF.